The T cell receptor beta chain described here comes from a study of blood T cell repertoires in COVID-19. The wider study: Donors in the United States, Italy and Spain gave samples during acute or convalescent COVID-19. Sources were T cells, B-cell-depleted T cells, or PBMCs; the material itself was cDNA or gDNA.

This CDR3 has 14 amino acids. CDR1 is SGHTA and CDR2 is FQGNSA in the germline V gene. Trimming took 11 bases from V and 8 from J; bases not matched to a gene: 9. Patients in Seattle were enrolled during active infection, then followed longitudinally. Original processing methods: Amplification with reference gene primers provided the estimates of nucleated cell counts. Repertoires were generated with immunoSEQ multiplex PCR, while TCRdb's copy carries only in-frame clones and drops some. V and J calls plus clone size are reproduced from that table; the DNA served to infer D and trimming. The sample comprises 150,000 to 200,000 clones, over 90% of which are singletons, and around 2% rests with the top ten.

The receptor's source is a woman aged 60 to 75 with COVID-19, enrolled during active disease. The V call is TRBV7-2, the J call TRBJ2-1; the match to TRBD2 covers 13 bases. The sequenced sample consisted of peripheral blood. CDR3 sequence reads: CAGTSGGAMDEQFF. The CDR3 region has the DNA TGTGCCGGAACTAGCGGGGGGGCCATGGATGAGCAGTTCTTC.